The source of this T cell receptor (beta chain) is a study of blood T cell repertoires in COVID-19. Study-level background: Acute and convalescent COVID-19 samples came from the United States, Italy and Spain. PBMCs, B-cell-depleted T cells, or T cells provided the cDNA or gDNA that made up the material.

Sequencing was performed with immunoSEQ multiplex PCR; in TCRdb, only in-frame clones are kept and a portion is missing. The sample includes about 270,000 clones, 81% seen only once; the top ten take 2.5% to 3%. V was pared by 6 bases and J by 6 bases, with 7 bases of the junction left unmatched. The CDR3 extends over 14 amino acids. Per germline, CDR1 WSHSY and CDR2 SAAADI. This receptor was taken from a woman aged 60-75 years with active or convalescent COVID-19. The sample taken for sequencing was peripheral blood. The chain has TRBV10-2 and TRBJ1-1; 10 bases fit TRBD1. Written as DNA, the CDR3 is TGCGCCAGCAGGAGGGGACAGGGGAGGCCTGAAGCTTTCTTT. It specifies CASRRGQGRPEAFF.